Listed below are T cell receptor beta chains from one sample, sequenced in a study of cytomegalovirus exposure and HLA in healthy donors. Profiling relied on immunoSEQ multiplex PCR, and the TCRdb table lists in-frame clones only, not all of them. The sample comprises roughly 250,000 clones, around 66% of which are singletons, and approximately 2.5% rests with the top ten. Material for sequencing was PBMCs. These receptors all stem from a female donor in good health and CMV-seronegative. The CDR3 runs from the conserved cysteine through the conserved F or W. The D gene is left open where the match is weak. Clone size is stated in some rows and not others, as once, few, many or a class when expanded.

v_gene: TRBV27
abundance: -
d_gene: -
j_gene: TRBJ1-4
CDR3aa: CASSSGGGPSTNEKLFF
CDR3nt: TGTGCCAGCAGTTCTGGCGGGGGGCCGTCAACTAATGAAAAACTGTTTTTT

v_gene: TRBV18
abundance: -
d_gene: -
j_gene: TRBJ1-4
CDR3aa: CASSPGATNEKLFF
CDR3nt: TGTGCCAGCTCACCAGGGGCGACTAATGAAAAACTGTTTTTT

v_gene: TRBV11-2
abundance: -
d_gene: -
j_gene: TRBJ2-7
CDR3aa: CASSLNSGVLSYEQYF
CDR3nt: TGTGCCAGCAGCTTGAACTCAGGGGTCCTCTCCTACGAGCAGTACTTC

v_gene: TRBV25-1
abundance: once
d_gene: -
j_gene: TRBJ2-3
CDR3aa: CATSQGGIDADTQYF
CDR3nt: TGTGCCACCAGCCAAGGAGGGATTGACGCAGATACGCAGTATTTT

v_gene: TRBV7-7
abundance: -
d_gene: -
j_gene: TRBJ2-3
CDR3aa: CASSERPADTQYF
CDR3nt: TGTGCTAGCAGCGAGCGCCCGGCAGATACGCAGTATTTT

v_gene: TRBV19
abundance: -
d_gene: TRBD1
j_gene: TRBJ1-1
CDR3aa: CASSTGTGHQMNTEAFF
CDR3nt: TGTGCCAGTAGTACCGGGACAGGGCATCAAATGAACACTGAAGCTTTCTTT

v_gene: TRBV2
abundance: -
d_gene: TRBD2
j_gene: TRBJ2-7
CDR3aa: CASSGEGLTYEQYF
CDR3nt: TGTGCCAGCAGTGGGGAGGGGTTAACCTACGAGCAGTACTTC

v_gene: TRBV5-4
abundance: -
d_gene: -
j_gene: TRBJ2-5
CDR3aa: CASSLLAGSWETQYF
CDR3nt: TGTGCCAGCAGCTTATTGGCGGGGTCCTGGGAGACCCAGTACTTC

v_gene: TRBV6-4
abundance: -
d_gene: -
j_gene: TRBJ2-1
CDR3aa: CASSDSGGGNNEQFF
CDR3nt: TGTGCCAGCAGTGACTCGGGCGGGGGCAACAATGAGCAGTTCTTC

v_gene: TRBV30
abundance: -
d_gene: TRBD1
j_gene: TRBJ1-1
CDR3aa: CAWRQGATEAFF
CDR3nt: TGTGCCTGGCGACAGGGGGCCACTGAAGCTTTCTTT

v_gene: TRBV4-1
abundance: -
d_gene: TRBD2
j_gene: TRBJ2-7
CDR3aa: CASSQDGASGNYEQYF
CDR3nt: TGCGCCAGCAGCCAAGATGGGGCTAGCGGGAACTACGAGCAGTACTTC

v_gene: TRBV19
abundance: -
d_gene: -
j_gene: TRBJ2-5
CDR3aa: CASSTRLRETQYF
CDR3nt: TGTGCCAGTAGTACCCGGTTGCGAGAGACCCAGTACTTC

v_gene: TRBV27
abundance: -
d_gene: TRBD2
j_gene: TRBJ2-7
CDR3aa: CASRGLGLAGTYEQYF
CDR3nt: TGTGCCAGCAGGGGGCTTGGGCTAGCGGGGACCTACGAGCAGTACTTC

v_gene: TRBV15
abundance: -
d_gene: TRBD2
j_gene: TRBJ2-3
CDR3aa: CATSRDKRLAGGWTDTQYF
CDR3nt: TGTGCCACCAGCAGAGATAAGCGACTAGCGGGAGGGTGGACAGATACGCAGTATTTT

v_gene: TRBV6-4
abundance: -
d_gene: -
j_gene: TRBJ2-2
CDR3aa: CASSVSQGTGELFF
CDR3nt: TGTGCCAGCAGTGTCTCACAGGGCACCGGGGAGCTGTTTTTT

v_gene: TRBV7-2
abundance: -
d_gene: -
j_gene: TRBJ2-7
CDR3aa: CASSRGSSYEQYF
CDR3nt: TGTGCCAGCAGCAGGGGGAGCTCCTACGAGCAGTACTTC

v_gene: TRBV19
abundance: -
d_gene: TRBD2
j_gene: TRBJ2-1
CDR3aa: CASSILGQGGLEQFF
CDR3nt: TGTGCCAGTAGTATATTGGGGCAGGGAGGGCTCGAGCAGTTCTTC

v_gene: TRBV2
abundance: -
d_gene: -
j_gene: TRBJ1-3
CDR3aa: CASSEGTSGNTIYF
CDR3nt: TGTGCCAGCAGCGAGGGAACCTCTGGAAACACCATATATTTT

v_gene: TRBV7-9
abundance: -
d_gene: TRBD2
j_gene: TRBJ2-1
CDR3aa: CASSFWSVAGKNEQFF
CDR3nt: TGTGCCAGCAGCTTTTGGTCGGTAGCGGGGAAAAATGAGCAGTTCTTC

v_gene: TRBV10-3
abundance: once
d_gene: -
j_gene: TRBJ2-1
CDR3aa: CAISLSAGGNFDEQFF
CDR3nt: TGTGCCATCAGCCTCTCCGCGGGCGGGAATTTCGATGAGCAGTTCTTC

v_gene: TRBV5-1
abundance: once
d_gene: TRBD1
j_gene: TRBJ1-6
CDR3aa: CASSPGTDNSPLHF
CDR3nt: TGCGCCAGCAGCCCCGGGACAGATAATTCACCCCTCCACTTT

v_gene: TRBV7-6
abundance: -
d_gene: -
j_gene: TRBJ1-1
CDR3aa: CASSPRGDTEAFF
CDR3nt: TGTGCCAGCAGCCCGAGAGGAGACACTGAAGCTTTCTTT

v_gene: TRBV7-9
abundance: -
d_gene: -
j_gene: TRBJ1-5
CDR3aa: CASSHPVPSFDQPQHF
CDR3nt: TGTGCCAGCAGCCACCCCGTCCCCAGTTTCGATCAGCCCCAGCATTTT

v_gene: TRBV11-2
abundance: -
d_gene: TRBD2
j_gene: TRBJ2-1
CDR3aa: CASSLNLGGDNEQFF
CDR3nt: TGTGCCAGCAGCTTAAATTTGGGGGGGGACAATGAGCAGTTCTTC

v_gene: TRBV7-9
abundance: -
d_gene: TRBD2
j_gene: TRBJ2-2
CDR3aa: CSSSFFQRGSGELFF
CDR3nt: TGTTCCAGCAGCTTTTTTCAGCGGGGGTCCGGGGAGCTGTTTTTT

v_gene: TRBV7-6
abundance: -
d_gene: -
j_gene: TRBJ2-2
CDR3aa: CASSSQANTGELFF
CDR3nt: TGTGCCAGCAGCTCACAGGCGAACACCGGGGAGCTGTTTTTT

v_gene: TRBV7-9
abundance: -
d_gene: -
j_gene: TRBJ1-2
CDR3aa: CSSSFATGPGYTF
CDR3nt: TGTTCCAGCAGCTTCGCCACAGGGCCTGGCTACACCTTC

v_gene: TRBV21-1
abundance: -
d_gene: -
j_gene: TRBJ2-5
CDR3aa: CASDLSSRWTGRETQYF
CDR3nt: TGTGCCAGCGACCTATCTTCGCGTTGGACAGGGCGAGAGACCCAGTACTTC

v_gene: TRBV4-1
abundance: -
d_gene: TRBD1
j_gene: TRBJ1-1
CDR3aa: CASSQDWWRQGDTEAFF
CDR3nt: TGCGCCAGCAGCCAAGATTGGTGGAGACAGGGGGACACTGAAGCTTTCTTT

v_gene: TRBV20-1
abundance: -
d_gene: -
j_gene: TRBJ1-5
CDR3aa: CSASREPQHF
CDR3nt: TGCAGTGCCAGTCGGGAGCCCCAGCATTTT

v_gene: TRBV5-6
abundance: few
d_gene: -
j_gene: TRBJ2-3
CDR3aa: CASSSVESTDTQYF
CDR3nt: TGTGCCAGCAGCTCGGTCGAATCCACAGATACGCAGTATTTT

v_gene: TRBV15
abundance: -
d_gene: TRBD2
j_gene: TRBJ2-1
CDR3aa: CATSRDAGLAGDNEQFF
CDR3nt: TGTGCCACCAGCAGAGATGCGGGACTAGCGGGAGATAATGAGCAGTTCTTC

v_gene: TRBV7-2
abundance: -
d_gene: -
j_gene: TRBJ2-1
CDR3aa: CASSDRRGYNEQFF
CDR3nt: TGTGCCAGCAGCGACCGGAGGGGCTACAATGAGCAGTTCTTC

v_gene: TRBV5-1
abundance: few
d_gene: TRBD2
j_gene: TRBJ2-3
CDR3aa: CAGSAGTSGFGDTQYF
CDR3nt: TGCGCCGGAAGCGCTGGGACTAGCGGGTTTGGAGATACGCAGTATTTT

v_gene: TRBV10-3
abundance: -
d_gene: TRBD2
j_gene: TRBJ2-1
CDR3aa: CAIMSLRGIINEQFF
CDR3nt: TGTGCCATCATGTCGTTGCGGGGGATAATCAATGAGCAGTTCTTC

v_gene: TRBV18
abundance: -
d_gene: TRBD1
j_gene: TRBJ1-3
CDR3aa: CASSPYGQGARGNTIYF
CDR3nt: TGTGCCAGCTCACCCTACGGACAGGGGGCGAGGGGAAACACCATATATTTT

v_gene: TRBV4-1
abundance: few
d_gene: -
j_gene: TRBJ2-1
CDR3aa: CASSLSRANNEQFF
CDR3nt: TGCGCCAGCAGCCTTAGCAGGGCGAACAATGAGCAGTTCTTC

v_gene: TRBV28
abundance: -
d_gene: TRBD1
j_gene: TRBJ1-2
CDR3aa: CASRRPGDSHGYTF
CDR3nt: TGTGCCAGCAGACGACCTGGGGACAGCCATGGCTACACCTTC

v_gene: TRBV6-4
abundance: -
d_gene: -
j_gene: TRBJ2-3
CDR3aa: CASSDSSSGSTDTQYF
CDR3nt: TGTGCCAGCAGTGACTCATCCAGCGGGAGCACAGATACGCAGTATTTT

v_gene: TRBV27
abundance: -
d_gene: TRBD1
j_gene: TRBJ1-2
CDR3aa: CASSPHRGYGYTF
CDR3nt: TGTGCCAGCAGTCCTCACAGGGGATATGGCTACACCTTC

v_gene: TRBV5-1
abundance: few
d_gene: -
j_gene: TRBJ1-5
CDR3aa: CASSHGNNQPQHF
CDR3nt: TGCGCCAGCAGCCACGGGAACAATCAGCCCCAGCATTTT

v_gene: TRBV5-1
abundance: -
d_gene: TRBD2
j_gene: TRBJ2-1
CDR3aa: CASSLGEGGPGEQFF
CDR3nt: TGCGCCAGCAGCTTGGGGGAGGGAGGGCCGGGAGAGCAGTTCTTC

v_gene: TRBV27
abundance: -
d_gene: -
j_gene: TRBJ2-5
CDR3aa: CASSLIFGSGETQYF
CDR3nt: TGTGCCAGCAGTTTAATCTTTGGCAGCGGAGAGACCCAGTACTTC

v_gene: TRBV30
abundance: -
d_gene: TRBD1
j_gene: TRBJ1-5
CDR3aa: CAWTKMGTGRNQPQHF
CDR3nt: TGTGCCTGGACTAAGATGGGGACAGGGCGAAATCAGCCCCAGCATTTT

v_gene: TRBV6-6
abundance: -
d_gene: TRBD1
j_gene: TRBJ1-1
CDR3aa: CASSPYRQGDLWEAFF
CDR3nt: TGTGCCAGCAGTCCCTATAGACAGGGGGATTTATGGGAAGCTTTCTTT

v_gene: TRBV2
abundance: -
d_gene: TRBD1
j_gene: TRBJ1-3
CDR3aa: CASSEDRGIRNTIYF
CDR3nt: TGTGCCAGCAGTGAAGACAGGGGAATCAGAAACACCATATATTTT

v_gene: TRBV6-5
abundance: -
d_gene: -
j_gene: TRBJ1-5
CDR3aa: CASSYSFGNQPQHF
CDR3nt: TGTGCCAGCAGTTACTCCTTTGGCAATCAGCCCCAGCATTTT

v_gene: TRBV6-6
abundance: -
d_gene: TRBD1
j_gene: TRBJ1-1
CDR3aa: CASSWGQENTEAFF
CDR3nt: TGTGCCAGCAGTTGGGGACAGGAGAACACTGAAGCTTTCTTT

v_gene: TRBV29-1
abundance: -
d_gene: -
j_gene: TRBJ1-2
CDR3aa: CSVGLNYGYTF
CDR3nt: TGCAGCGTTGGACTTAACTATGGCTACACCTTC

v_gene: TRBV2
abundance: -
d_gene: TRBD1
j_gene: TRBJ1-3
CDR3aa: CASSELRRDRALTSGNTIYF
CDR3nt: TGTGCCAGCAGTGAGCTCCGCCGGGACAGGGCGCTTACCTCTGGAAACACCATATATTTT

v_gene: TRBV6-4
abundance: -
d_gene: -
j_gene: TRBJ1-1
CDR3aa: CASSDSGNTEAFF
CDR3nt: TGTGCCAGCAGTGACTCCGGGAACACTGAAGCTTTCTTT

v_gene: TRBV7-2
abundance: -
d_gene: -
j_gene: TRBJ2-1
CDR3aa: CASSPGGPKIYNEQFF
CDR3nt: TGTGCCAGCAGCCCCGGGGGGCCCAAGATTTACAATGAGCAGTTCTTC

v_gene: TRBV7-9
abundance: -
d_gene: TRBD1
j_gene: TRBJ2-1
CDR3aa: CASSLVPGGYYNEQFF
CDR3nt: TGTGCCAGCAGCTTAGTTCCAGGGGGTTACTACAATGAGCAGTTCTTC